These 17 T cell receptor beta chains came from one sample sequenced in a study of neoadjuvant anti-PD-1 for oral cavity cancer. Libraries were prepared by immunoSEQ multiplex PCR; TCRdb keeps only in-frame clonotypes and omits some of them. The table includes about 6,800 clones, 74% detected once. The specimen comprised PBMCs, sampled before nivolumab (anti-PD-1) treatment. The receptor set was obtained from a person between 40 and 85 years old with oral cavity squamous cell carcinoma.

The rearrangement links TRBV2 to TRBJ1-4; possibly TRBD1 for D (5 bases). The germline V gene has CDR1 SNHLY and CDR2 FYNNEI. Trimming took 4 bases from V and 6 from J, leaving 12 bases between them. The CDR3 totals 14 residues. CDR3 loop: CASSGQGLDEKLFF. The CDR3 DNA sequence: TGTGCCAGCAGTGGCCAGGGCTTAGATGAAAAACTGTTTTTT.

This clone was observed a few times. The rearrangement uses TRBV4-3 and TRBJ1-2; tentative D call: TRBD1 (5 bases). This CDR3 is 16 amino acids long. In germline, CDR1 is LGHNA, CDR2 YSLEER. V was cut by 4 bases and J by 8 bases, with 23 bases left in between. CDR3 amino acids: CASSPSQLRAVEGYTF. The CDR3, as DNA: TGCGCCAGCAGCCCTTCACAGCTCAGGGCCGTTGAGGGCTACACCTTC.

The chain couples TRBV11-1 to TRBJ2-7; D could derive from TRBD1 or TRBD2 (5 bases each). The germline V gene encodes CDR1 SGHAT and CDR2 FQDESV (reference sequence). V was shortened by 5 bases and J by 2 bases, with 13 bases between the two germline ends. The CDR3 spans 14 residues. The CDR3 region is CASSPRDRPYEQYF. The CDR3, as DNA: TGTGCCAGCAGCCCTCGGGACCGTCCCTACGAGCAGTACTTC.

This clone was counted a few times. This chain connects TRBV4-3 to TRBJ1-6; the D is unclear. V was shortened by 0 bases and J by 7 bases, with 10 bases between the two germline ends. The germline CDR1 and CDR2 sequences are LGHNA and YSLEER. The CDR3 is made up of 15 amino acids. The CDR3 protein is CASSQDHRVNSPLHF. The CDR3 DNA reads TGCGCCAGCAGCCAAGATCACAGAGTAAATTCACCCCTCCACTTT.

The V and J genes are TRBV11-2 and TRBJ1-1; D gene unclear. Per germline, CDR1 SGHAT and CDR2 FQNNGV. Trimming shortened V by 3 bases and J by 0 bases, and 8 bases separated the two germline ends. This CDR3 contains 14 residues. CDR3 protein: CASSLGTLNTEAFF. The CDR3 nucleotides read TGTGCCAGCAGCTTGGGAACACTGAACACTGAAGCTTTCTTT.

The rearrangement links TRBV5-6 to TRBJ2-4, with TRBD1 identical over 7 bases. With 0 bases clipped from V and 0 bases from J, the junction kept 3 bases outside the gene matches. The CDR3 spans 16 residues. Per the germline V gene, CDR1 is SGHDT and CDR2 is YYEEEE. This CDR3 reads CASSLGQGLAKNIQYF. As DNA, the CDR3 is TGTGCCAGCAGCTTGGGACAGGGTCTAGCCAAAAACATTCAGTACTTC.

The genes are TRBV7-9 and TRBJ1-2; TRBD1 agrees at 7 bases. The ends lost 5 bases at V and 3 bases at J; junction bases unmatched: 12. Germline V lookup: CDR1 SEHNR, CDR2 FQNEAQ (reference sequence). The CDR3 contains 16 residues. This CDR3 is CASSRRQGINYYGYTF. The CDR3 nucleotides are TGTGCCAGCAGCCGAAGACAGGGAATAAACTACTATGGCTACACCTTC.

The chain links TRBV15 to TRBJ1-5, with a weak D call TRBD1 (5 bases). Germline CDR1 reads LNHNV; CDR2 reads YYDKDF (reference sequence). Trimming cost V 1 base and J 2 bases, with 12 bases left between them. The CDR3 loop spans 16 amino acids. The CDR3 loop is CATSRAITGGNQPQHF. CDR3 sequence (DNA): TGTGCCACCAGCAGAGCGATAACGGGGGGCAATCAGCCCCAGCATTTT.

The chain has TRBV6-1 and TRBJ2-4; D tentatively reads TRBD1 or TRBD2 (5 bases each). V lost 3 bases and J lost 1, with 10 bases in between. CDR3 length: 15 amino acids. Germline-derived CDR1 and CDR2 are MNHNS and SASEGT. The CDR3 spells CASSEGPTAKNIQYF. The CDR3 DNA reads TGTGCCAGCAGTGAGGGACCGACGGCCAAAAACATTCAGTACTTC.

This clone came up a few times. The chain has TRBV5-6 and TRBJ1-1; D ambiguous. V was shortened by 2 bases and J by 1 base, with 6 bases between the two germline ends. There are 13 residues in the CDR3. The V gene's germline CDR1 is SGHDT and CDR2 YYEEEE. DNA for the CDR3: TGTGCCAGCAGCTTTTCGGGGAACACTGAAGCTTTCTTT. It yields the protein CASSFSGNTEAFF.

The chain uses TRBV27 and TRBJ2-7; D not certain. The length of the CDR3 is 13 residues. V lost 3 bases to trimming and J lost 0 bases, with 6 bases between them. From germline, CDR1 is MNHEY and CDR2 SMNVEV (reference sequence). CDR3 sequence (DNA): TGTGCCAGCAGTTTGGTGGGCTCCTACGAGCAGTACTTC. It translates to CASSLVGSYEQYF.

This chain joins TRBV11-2 and TRBJ1-6; 8 positions agree with TRBD1. The CDR3 has 15 amino acids. V lost 0 bases to trimming and J lost 10 bases; unmatched junction nucleotides: 5. The germline gives CDR1 SGHAT, CDR2 FQNNGV. The CDR3 DNA reads as TGTGCCAGCAGCTTAGAGTGGACAGGGCCATCACCCCTCCACTTT. This translates into CASSLEWTGPSPLHF.

The rearrangement joins TRBV9 to TRBJ1-2, with TRBD1 as a possible D gene (5 bases). The CDR3 loop spans 15 amino acids. Trimming stripped 0 bases from V and 4 bases from J, with 13 bases between. Germline lookup yields CDR1 SGDLS and CDR2 YYNGEE. The CDR3 coding sequence is TGTGCCAGCAGCGTAGGTGACAGTCGGGGCTATGGCTACACCTTC. Protein sequence: CASSVGDSRGYGYTF.

V and J are TRBV10-1 and TRBJ2-3, with D possibly matching TRBD2 (5 bases). This CDR3 comprises 14 residues. From germline, CDR1 is WNHNN and CDR2 SYGVQD (reference sequence). The V and J ends lost 3 bases and 1 base respectively, with 8 bases between them. The CDR3 region is CASSDNSGTDTQYF. As DNA, the CDR3 is TGCGCCAGCAGTGATAATAGCGGCACAGATACGCAGTATTTT.

The rearrangement links TRBV7-9 to TRBJ2-2; no firm D call. Germline V gene data show CDR1 as SEHNR and CDR2 as FQNEAQ (reference sequence). Trimming cost V 6 bases and J 7 bases, with 6 bases left between them. CDR3 size: 11 residues. CDR3 in amino acids: CASRGNGELFF. Here the CDR3 DNA reads TGTGCCAGCAGGGGAAACGGGGAGCTGTTTTTT.

The V call is TRBV19, the J call TRBJ1-1, with a possible D match to TRBD1 (6 bases). V lost 2 bases and J 5 bases, leaving 18 bases between the germline ends. The CDR3 runs to 16 residues. The germline V gene has CDR1 LNHDA and CDR2 SQIVND (reference sequence). The CDR3 bases are TGTGCCAGTAGTATATCCACGGGGGCCCATGGGACTGAAGCTTTCTTT. Amino acid sequence: CASSISTGAHGTEAFF.

This rearrangement joins TRBV11-2 to TRBJ2-1; D remains ambiguous. Germline CDR1 and CDR2: SGHAT and FQNNGV. There are 15 residues in the CDR3. Trimming removed 5 bases from V and 0 bases from J, with 11 bases in between. The CDR3: CASSLDDSSYNEQFF. The CDR3, as DNA: TGTGCCAGCAGCCTGGACGATAGCTCCTACAATGAGCAGTTCTTC.